This T cell receptor beta chain is from a study of blood T cells in healthy people across ages (dated by TCRdb to between 2015 and 2016). For context, the study as a whole: In model experiments, roughly one uniquely barcoded TCR beta cDNA molecule per two T cells was captured by template switching. For two donors (one aged 18 to 30 and one aged 80 or older), the study analyzed two additional independent replicas of 1 million unique cDNA reads from the same blood draw. The donors were split into four age groups: young (average around 16 years), middle-aged (39), aged (roughly 65) and long-lived (approximately 80). To avoid experimental bias, donors of different ages were randomly spread across the sequencing lanes. Using deep sequencing normalized with unique cDNA molecular identifiers, the study measured how TCR beta repertoire diversity changes with age.

General study outcomes and caveats: Because donor CMV infection status was unknown, age-related changes in expanded clonotypes were potentially confounded. Observed TCR beta diversity per million T cells fell roughly linearly with age, and a significant reduction was already apparent by age around 39. Compared with the aged group, the long-lived group had more naive CD4+ T cells, fewer expanded clones and increased TCR diversity, a pattern suggesting age selection. Because profiling used bulk unsorted PBMCs, naive and antigen-experienced compartments could not be compared conclusively. Observed TCR beta diversity correlated strongly with the percentage of naive T cells measured by flow cytometry. Total diversity estimates from one million sequenced T cells were considered lower bounds and underestimates.

The germline V gene yields SGHRS for CDR1 and YFSETQ for CDR2. Unmatched junction bases come to 10, with V trimmed by 8 bases and J by 1 base. From the cysteine up to the phenylalanine, the CDR3 has a length of 15 residues. This entry keeps only the CDR3 DNA: 45 bases, framed from base 1. Library prep was done by 5' RACE. The instrument was an Illumina HiSeq 2500. A second PCR of 7 to 11 cycles was performed with a sample-barcoded 5' primer and a J-beta primer mix. Each TCR beta cDNA molecule received a unique molecular identifier from a template-switch 5' adaptor carrying 12 random nucleotides. Each sample yielded at least 3 million CDR3-containing paired-end reads. The Mint cDNA synthesis kit, primed by a TRBC-specific oligonucleotide, was used to synthesize first-strand cDNA from all RNA. After uracil-DNA glycosylase treatment, a first 18-cycle PCR used universal primers M1SS and BC2_uni_R on all cDNA. The authors processed their data as follows. For normalization, 1 million high-quality reads, each with a distinct molecular identifier, were randomly selected from each sample. Instead of being binned into consensus sequences, reads with shared molecular identifiers were discarded. CDR3 identification, clonotype clustering and error correction used MiTCR with a Q25 quality threshold and the strictest error-elimination algorithm. Lower-bound total TCR beta diversity was estimated with a nonparametric unseen species model using Euler transformation. The public sequencing data were trimmed at Q25 with fastp and processed into clonotypes with MiXCR by TCRdb, which kept only in-frame beta chains. One record per CDR3 amino acid sequence lists the most common genes and DNA. These V and J calls are TCRdb output, not the study's own analysis. This sample lists almost 300,000 distinct CDR3 sequences; about 25% were detected once. The ten top clones hold roughly 28% of the sample.

Donors were 35 to 40 systemically healthy Caucasian individuals from Russia aged roughly 6 to 90 years. Roughly 9 milliliters of peripheral blood were drawn from each donor into EDTA-treated Vacutainer tubes. PBMCs were isolated by Ficoll-Paque density-gradient centrifugation, with at least 6 million obtained per sample. Total RNA was extracted from PBMCs with Trizol reagent, with at least 6 micrograms obtained per sample. Naive CD45RAhigh/CD27high T cell percentages were measured by flow cytometry on a PBMC aliquot from every donor. This clonotype was counted a few times. No cognate antigen has been identified for it. Base-call qualities are not available, and no considerably larger clone is one nucleotide away.

This sequence uses TRBV5-1 and TRBJ2-7; TRBD2 fits 9 bases in the junction. Specimen: blood. This clonotype was sampled from a woman aged 70 to 79 in good health. The CDR3 reads as follows: CASRLQTSGSYEQYF. The DNA is as follows: TGCGCCAGTCGGCTCCAGACTAGCGGTTCCTACGAGCAGTACTTC.